This T cell receptor (beta chain) was observed in a study of T cells after yellow fever vaccination. TCRdb fed the 5' RACE reads into MiXCR, producing one record per CDR3 protein. The repertoire holds 300,000 to 450,000 distinct CDR3 sequences, 6.2% seen once, with approximately 15% in the top ten. Trimming removed 7 bases at V and 5 bases at J, with 11 bases between. The V gene's germline CDR1 is MNHNS and CDR2 SASEGT. The CDR3 is 12 amino acids. This clonotype was counted many times. The chain uses TRBV6-1 and TRBJ1-1; D remains unclear. Sample: PBMCs, taken 5 days after the yellow fever booster vaccination. This clonotype was obtained from a man aged 25 to 40 who received the YFV17D yellow fever vaccine. This CDR3 is CASTLPGTEAFF. CDR3 DNA: TGTGCCAGCACGCTCCCGGGGACTGAAGCTTTCTTT.